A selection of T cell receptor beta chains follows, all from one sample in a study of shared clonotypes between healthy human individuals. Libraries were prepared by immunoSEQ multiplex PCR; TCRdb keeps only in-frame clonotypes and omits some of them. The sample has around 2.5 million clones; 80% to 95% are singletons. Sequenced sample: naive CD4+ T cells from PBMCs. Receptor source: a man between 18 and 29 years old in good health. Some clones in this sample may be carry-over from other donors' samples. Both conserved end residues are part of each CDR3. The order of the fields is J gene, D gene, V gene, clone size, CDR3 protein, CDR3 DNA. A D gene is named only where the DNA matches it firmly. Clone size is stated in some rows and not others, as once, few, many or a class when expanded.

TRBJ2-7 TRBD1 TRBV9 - CASSARQGPQYF TGTGCCAGCAGCGCGCGACAGGGGCCGCAGTACTTC
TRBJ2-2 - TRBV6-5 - CASSYWGLAAVGELFF TGTGCCAGCAGTTACTGGGGCTTAGCGGCGGTCGGGGAGCTGTTTTTT
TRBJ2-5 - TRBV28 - CASSFGEPGTQYF TGTGCCAGCAGTTTTGGGGAGCCGGGGACCCAGTACTTC
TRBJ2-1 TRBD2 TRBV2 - CASISEAGVVLSEQFF TGTGCCAGCATTAGTGAAGCGGGAGTGGTTCTAAGTGAGCAGTTCTTC
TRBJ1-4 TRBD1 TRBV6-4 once CASSAAGGGKLFF TGTGCCAGCAGTGCGGCAGGGGGCGGAAAACTGTTTTTT
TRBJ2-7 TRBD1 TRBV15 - CATSSPPRDRHSYEQYF TGTGCCACCAGCAGTCCGCCCCGGGACAGGCACTCCTACGAGCAGTACTTC
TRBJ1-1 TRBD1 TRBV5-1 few CASSEQTGLNTEAFF TGCGCCAGCAGCGAACAGACAGGGCTGAACACTGAAGCTTTCTTT
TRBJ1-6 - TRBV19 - CASTHGGDLHF TGTGCCAGTACCCATGGCGGGGACCTCCACTTT
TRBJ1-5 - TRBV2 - CASGSQGRNQPQHF TGTGCCAGCGGCTCACAGGGCCGCAATCAGCCCCAGCATTTT
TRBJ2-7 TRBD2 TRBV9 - CASSQAGATQREQYF TGTGCCAGCAGTCAAGCGGGGGCGACCCAGCGTGAGCAGTACTTC
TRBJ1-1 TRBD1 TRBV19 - CASSERTGRGTEAFF TGTGCCAGTAGTGAAAGGACAGGGAGAGGAACTGAAGCTTTCTTT
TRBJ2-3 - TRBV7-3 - CASSPQQGHTQYF TGTGCCAGCAGCCCCCAACAGGGTCATACGCAGTATTTT
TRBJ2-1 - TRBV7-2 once CASRGGLNNEQFF TGTGCCAGCAGGGGGGGACTGAACAATGAGCAGTTCTTC
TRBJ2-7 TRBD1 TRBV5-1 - CASSLVGQEAYEQYF TGCGCCAGCAGCTTGGTCGGACAGGAGGCCTACGAGCAGTACTTC
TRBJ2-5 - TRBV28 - CASSPPGRGSETQYF TGTGCCAGCTCCCCCCCGGGGAGGGGGTCAGAGACCCAGTACTTC
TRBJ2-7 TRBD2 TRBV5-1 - CASSLVAGYSYEQYF TGCGCCAGCAGCTTGGTAGCGGGCTACTCCTACGAGCAGTACTTC